This note documents a single T cell receptor (beta chain) sequence. These data originate in a study of CD8 T cells in Susac syndrome. RNA totalling roughly 0.5 to 1 ug underwent reverse transcription with random hexamers. TCRdb passed the immunoSEQ multiplex PCR reads through MiXCR, listing each CDR3 protein once. This table has a few hundred thousand distinct CDR3 sequences, about 96% appearing once. Sequenced sample: CD4+ T cells from PBMCs. The TCR was taken from a human donor with multiple sclerosis.

CDR3 nucleotides: TGTGCCAGCAGCTTGTCAGGAGGCGGATATAGGGAAAAACTGTTTTTT. Its translation: CASSLSGGGYREKLFF. The chain couples TRBV5-4 to TRBJ1-4; D is unresolved. The CDR3 is 16 residues long. V lost 1 base and J 8 bases, leaving 18 bases between the germline ends. Germline CDR1 and CDR2: SGHNT and YYREEE (reference sequence).